One and the same sample provided the 27 T cell receptor beta chains below, sequenced in a study of T-cell reconstitution after alpha-beta-depleted transplantation in children. The authors prepared the TCRbeta library with unique molecular identifiers. From the PCR reads, TCRdb called clonotypes with MiXCR, one entry per CDR3 protein. Among fewer than 400,000 distinct CDR3 sequences, just over 20% were seen once, and the ten largest hold 3% to 4%. The source material was PBMCs from the stem cell graft donor, sampled from the stem cell graft. These receptor sequences come from a human donor who donated a stem cell graft to a child with acute myeloid leukemia.

The CDR3 DNA is TGTGCCAGCACGCGGGACTCCCCGAACACCGGGGAGCTGTTTTTT. Its protein is CASTRDSPNTGELFF. V and J are TRBV12-3 or TRBV12-4 and TRBJ2-2, with D possibly being TRBD2 (6 bases). The CDR3 is 15 residues long. With 7 bases removed from V and 0 bases from J, the gap between germline ends came to 12 bases.

The chain links TRBV7-9 to TRBJ2-1; perhaps TRBD1 as D (7 bases). Germline V lookup: CDR1 SEHNR, CDR2 FQNEAQ (reference sequence). Trimming stripped 5 bases from V and 1 base from J, with 12 bases between. CDR3 length equals 15 residues. The CDR3 here is CASSGRDSSYNEQFF. CDR3 nucleotides: TGTGCCAGCAGCGGGCGGGACAGTTCCTACAATGAGCAGTTCTTC.

This chain connects TRBV15 to TRBJ1-5, with unresolved D. Germline V gives CDR1 LNHNV, CDR2 YYDKDF (reference sequence). V lost 0 bases, J lost 7 bases, and 10 bases lay in between. CDR3 length: 14 amino acids. The DNA for the CDR3 is TGTGCCACCAGCAGAGATCGGTTGGAGCAGCCCCAGCATTTT. The encoded protein is CATSRDRLEQPQHF.

CDR3 sequence: CASSLSNWGRLRQETQYF. As DNA, the CDR3 is TGCGCCAGCAGCTTAAGTAATTGGGGGCGACTTCGGCAAGAGACCCAGTACTTC. The chain employs TRBV5-1 and TRBJ2-5; tentative D call: TRBD1 (6 bases). V was pared by 2 bases and J by 2 bases, with 22 bases between. From germline, CDR1 is SGHRS and CDR2 YFSETQ. The CDR3 has 18 residues.

The rearrangement uses TRBV2 and TRBJ2-7; 8 bases are a match to TRBD2. The CDR3 totals 12 residues. Trimming cost V 6 bases and J 11 bases; bases outside gene matches: 9. CDR1 is SNHLY and CDR2 is FYNNEI in the germline V gene. The CDR3 nucleotides read TGTGCCAGCAGCCAGGATGACGGGGGGGAGTACTTC. This gives the protein CASSQDDGGEYF.

This clonotype turned up a few times. The genes are TRBV20-1 and TRBJ2-2; TRBD2 aligns across 11 bases. With V trimmed by 1 base and J by 5 bases, 12 bases remained unmatched. CDR3 length: 18 amino acids. The germline V gene has CDR1 DFQATT and CDR2 SNEGSKA (reference sequence). DNA of the CDR3: TGCAGTGCTAGAGTGGCAGGGCTAGCGGGAGGCGGGACCGGGGAGCTGTTTTTT. Translation: CSARVAGLAGGGTGELFF.

This clonotype was picked up a small number of times. The genes are TRBV7-9 and TRBJ1-1; D remains unclear. Trimming took 2 bases from V and 5 from J, leaving 15 bases between them. The germline V gene encodes CDR1 SEHNR and CDR2 FQNEAQ (reference sequence). The CDR3 runs 15 residues. The CDR3 DNA reads TGTGCCAGCAGCTTATTCAGCTTCGGGGAAACTGAAGCTTTCTTT. This translates into CASSLFSFGETEAFF. Based on the CDR3 plus reference TRBV7-9 and TRBJ1-1, the full variable domain is DTGVSQNPRHKITKRGQNVTFRCDPISEHNRLYWYRQTLGQGPEFLTYFQNEAQLEKSRLLSDRFSAERPKGSFSTLEIQRTEQGDSAMYLCASSLFSFGETEAFFGQGTRLTVV.

This clonotype was seen a few times. The CDR3 coding sequence is TGCAGTGCTAGAGACACCCTAGCGGGCTACGAGCAGTACTTC. Encoded protein: CSARDTLAGYEQYF. The chain recombines TRBV20-1 with TRBJ2-7; 8 bases fit TRBD2. The junction had 4 bases not matched to a gene; V was cut back by 0 bases and J by 3 bases. CDR1 and CDR2 from the germline V gene are DFQATT and SNEGSKA (reference sequence). This CDR3 spans 14 amino acids.

The chain uses TRBV7-3 and TRBJ1-6, with D possibly TRBD1 on 6 matching bases. Trimming stripped 8 bases from V and 7 bases from J, with 15 bases between. CDR3 length: 14 residues. The germline V gene encodes CDR1 SGHTA and CDR2 FQGTGA. The chain's CDR3 is CASSIGGTNSPLHF. DNA for the CDR3: TGTGCCAGCTCTATAGGAGGGACAAATTCACCCCTCCACTTT.

This clonotype was found a few times. This chain links TRBV4-2 with TRBJ2-1; no definite D call. The CDR3 is made up of 13 amino acids. Germline values: CDR1 LGHNA, CDR2 YNFKEQ. V dropped 1 base and J dropped 4 bases, with 5 bases sitting between them. CDR3 residues: CASSQGPYNEQFF. Written as DNA, the CDR3 is TGTGCCAGCAGCCAAGGACCATACAATGAGCAGTTCTTC.

In nucleotides, the CDR3 is TGTGCCAGCAGTTTCCTCGGGATGAGCGGGAGATGGGCAGATACGCAGTATTTT. This translates into CASSFLGMSGRWADTQYF. V and J are TRBV12-3 or TRBV12-4 and TRBJ2-3; the match to TRBD2 covers 8 bases. V shed 3 bases and J 4 bases; nucleotides not matched to a gene: 15. The CDR3 consists of 18 residues.

The chain joins TRBV5-1 to TRBJ2-4, with TRBD1 matching over 9 bases. The CDR3 loop spans 17 amino acids. V was clipped by 8 bases and J by 1 base; unmatched bases: 13. Germline CDR1 reads SGHRS; CDR2 reads YFSETQ. DNA of the CDR3: TGCGCCAGATTTGAACAGGGGGCGATTGCGGCCAAAAACATTCAGTACTTC. It yields the protein CARFEQGAIAAKNIQYF.

This clonotype was counted ten times or more. In nucleotides, the CDR3 is TGCAGTGCTAGAGATGCGGGGGGCAGGGGGTCATATGGCTACACCTTC. It codes for CSARDAGGRGSYGYTF. The chain has TRBV20-1 and TRBJ1-2; TRBD1 matches at 7 bases. V was pared by 0 bases and J by 5 bases, with 12 bases of the junction left unmatched. CDR3 size: 16 residues. The germline V gene has CDR1 DFQATT and CDR2 SNEGSKA (reference sequence).

This clonotype was seen a few times. The J gene is TRBJ2-3, the V gene TRBV4-1; D is possibly TRBD2 (6 bases). Germline values: CDR1 MGHRA, CDR2 YSYEKL. Trimming stripped 1 base from V and 6 bases from J, with 17 bases between. CDR3 length equals 16 residues. As DNA, the CDR3 is TGCGCCAGCAGCCAAGGATCGGCGGGATTGGGGGATACGCAGTATTTT. Protein: CASSQGSAGLGDTQYF.

The chain couples TRBV9 to TRBJ2-1; D is uncertain. The CDR3 length is 14 residues. V lost 0 bases and J 4 bases, leaving 8 bases between the germline ends. Germline loops: CDR1 SGDLS, CDR2 YYNGEE. The CDR3 here is CASSVATEYNEQFF. In DNA form, the CDR3 reads TGTGCCAGCAGCGTAGCTACGGAGTACAATGAGCAGTTCTTC.

The chain has TRBV4-1 and TRBJ2-1; 7 nucleotides line up with TRBD1. The CDR3 is 17 amino acids. The V and J ends lost 0 bases and 4 bases, in that order; junction bases with no gene match: 9. Germline lookup yields CDR1 MGHRA and CDR2 YSYEKL. CDR3 bases: TGCGCCAGCAGCCAAGATGGGGAGACAGGGCCTTACAATGAGCAGTTCTTC. Translating gives CASSQDGETGPYNEQFF.

This clonotype was found a few times. V gene TRBV12-3 or TRBV12-4 combines with J gene TRBJ2-7, with D perhaps TRBD2 (6 bases). V was trimmed by 1 base and J by 3 bases, leaving 10 bases between them. The CDR3 length is 14 residues. CDR3 protein: CASSLVGGDYEQYF. The DNA for the CDR3 is TGTGCCAGCAGTTTAGTCGGAGGGGACTACGAGCAGTACTTC.

This rearrangement joins TRBV20-1 to TRBJ1-1; D gene unclear. Germline lookup yields CDR1 DFQATT and CDR2 SNEGSKA (reference sequence). This CDR3 is built from 16 residues. Trimming pared 1 base from V and 1 base from J, leaving 16 bases between. The DNA of the CDR3 is TGCAGTGCTAGAGGCCATCCCACGGGAAGGAACACTGAAGCTTTCTTT. It specifies CSARGHPTGRNTEAFF.

V is TRBV10-2 and J is TRBJ2-7, with TRBD2 identical over 10 bases. In germline, CDR1 is WSHSY, CDR2 SAAADI. The CDR3 totals 14 residues. Germline trimming cut 10 bases from V and 4 bases from J; bases unmatched to any gene: 10. The chain's CDR3 is CATRRTSGQYEQYF. The CDR3 coding sequence is TGCGCCACGAGACGGACTAGCGGACAATACGAGCAGTACTTC.

This clonotype was seen more than once but under ten times. V usage is TRBV11-2 and J usage is TRBJ1-5, with a possible D match to TRBD1 (5 bases). The V end was cut by 1 base, the J end by 7 bases, with 14 bases between. This CDR3 contains 15 residues. Germline loops: CDR1 SGHAT, CDR2 FQNNGV. In DNA, the CDR3 is TGTGCCAGCAGCTTAGGTACGGCAGGGCACCAGCCCCAGCATTTT. It is translated as CASSLGTAGHQPQHF.

A single count supports this clonotype. J is TRBJ2-5 and V is TRBV9; 12 nucleotides line up with TRBD2. This CDR3 is 16 amino acids long. CDR1 and CDR2 from the germline V gene are SGDLS and YYNGEE. V lost 0 bases, J lost 5 bases, and 5 bases stayed unmatched. The CDR3 region is CASSVALTSGSETQYF. In DNA form, the CDR3 reads TGTGCCAGCAGCGTAGCCCTGACTAGCGGGAGTGAGACCCAGTACTTC.

The V gene is TRBV27, the J gene TRBJ2-1, with a tentative D call TRBD1 (7 bases). Trimming stripped 5 bases from V and 4 bases from J, with 24 bases between. The CDR3 runs to 18 residues. CDR1 and CDR2 from the germline V gene are MNHEY and SMNVEV (reference sequence). The CDR3 spells CASSAGDRASVLYNEQFF. The DNA for the CDR3 is TGTGCCAGCAGTGCCGGAGACAGGGCTAGCGTCCTGTACAATGAGCAGTTCTTC.

The V and J genes are TRBV10-2 and TRBJ2-3; D unclear. Germline V CDR1 and CDR2: WSHSY, SAAADI. The CDR3 consists of 14 residues. V lost 6 bases to trimming and J lost 2 bases, with 12 bases between them. The CDR3 spells CASSQNANTDTQYF. CDR3 bases: TGCGCCAGCAGCCAGAATGCAAACACAGATACGCAGTATTTT.

This chain connects TRBV12-3 or TRBV12-4 to TRBJ2-7; no firm D call. Trimming took 2 bases from V and 3 from J, leaving 8 bases between them. This CDR3 is built from 13 residues. The CDR3 sequence: CASSLSANYEQYF. The CDR3 coding sequence is TGTGCCAGCAGTTTAAGCGCGAACTACGAGCAGTACTTC.

In this sample, this clonotype turned up many times. V and J are TRBV29-1 and TRBJ2-3; no reliable D call. Germline V lookup: CDR1 SQVTM, CDR2 ANQGSEA. Trimming removed 8 bases from V and 2 bases from J, with 14 bases in between. The CDR3 totals 13 residues. Here the CDR3 reads CSQGRSFTDTQYF. Here the CDR3 DNA reads TGCAGCCAAGGACGCTCGTTCACAGATACGCAGTATTTT.

The table lists this clonotype with a few counts. The chain recombines TRBV12-3 or TRBV12-4 with TRBJ2-5; 11 nucleotides agree with TRBD2. The CDR3 runs 15 residues. V shed 5 bases, J shed 3 bases, and the junction held 5 bases outside the gene matches. The DNA for the CDR3 is TGTGCCAGCAGTCCCCGACTAGCGGGAAAAGAGACCCAGTACTTC. This sequence encodes CASSPRLAGKETQYF.

Written as DNA, the CDR3 is TGTGCCAGCAGCTCTACGGGACAGGGCGATGAGCAGTTCTTC. Its translation: CASSSTGQGDEQFF. The chain employs TRBV7-3 and TRBJ2-1, with TRBD1 identical over 9 bases. Trimming at V came to 4 bases and at J to 8 bases, leaving 6 bases not matched to a gene. This CDR3 comprises 14 residues. CDR1 SGHTA and CDR2 FQGTGA come from the germline V gene.